Each of the 16 T cell receptor beta chains below was sequenced from the same sample in a study of blood T cell repertoires in COVID-19 (TCRdb year 2020). Library preparation employed the immunoSEQ multiplex PCR assay. TCRdb took this table from immuneACCESS and kept in-frame rearrangements with V and J called. Such tables lack part of the clones; where checked against another copy, unresolved V genes explain under half of the gap, and the rest is unexplained. The sample table records some 120,000 clones; about 84% of these occur just once. 9.5% to 15% of the sample is in the top ten clones. Sequencing used peripheral blood. The receptors come from an older woman with acute or convalescent COVID-19.

This clone has only a few counts. The chain uses TRBV7-9 and TRBJ1-5; the D gene is possibly TRBD1 (6 bases). The CDR3 is 15 amino acids. Germline CDR1 SEHNR, CDR2 FQNEAQ (reference sequence). V was cut by 1 base and J by 3 bases, with 10 bases left in between. The CDR3 DNA follows: TGTGCCAGCAGCTTAGGAGGGGGGGCCAATCAGCCCCAGCATTTT. This encodes CASSLGGGANQPQHF.

For this clone: Other nucleotide sequences from this sample produce the same CDR3. This chain connects TRBV12-3 or TRBV12-4 to TRBJ1-2; unclear D gene. This CDR3 spans 13 amino acids. Trimming cost V 3 bases and J 1 base, with 6 bases left between them. This CDR3 reads CASSFGLNYGYTF. The DNA of the CDR3 is TGTGCCAGCAGTTTTGGACTTAACTATGGCTACACCTTC.

This clone was counted a single time. This same CDR3 is encoded by further DNA sequences in the sample. The chain couples TRBV18 to TRBJ1-5; D is perhaps TRBD1 (5 bases). The CDR3 contains 16 residues. Trimming removed 3 bases at V and 1 base at J, with 13 bases between. In germline, CDR1 is KGHSH, CDR2 LQKENI. DNA for the CDR3: TGTGCCAGCTCACCCGCGGGGGGGGGAAGCAATCAGCCCCAGCATTTT. Amino acids: CASSPAGGGSNQPQHF.

The V call is TRBV6-6, the J call TRBJ2-1; TRBD1 is a possible D gene (6 bases). Trimming stripped 2 bases from V and 3 bases from J, with 8 bases between. Germline CDR1 MNHNY, CDR2 SVGAGI (reference sequence). This CDR3 has 14 residues. CDR3 bases: TGTGCCAGCAGTTACCCGGACAGCTACAATGAGCAGTTCTTC. This encodes CASSYPDSYNEQFF.

The chain combines TRBV9 with TRBJ2-1; 12 bases are a match to TRBD1. The CDR3 totals 14 residues. With V trimmed by 4 bases and J by 9 bases, 5 bases remained unmatched. Germline CDR1 reads SGDLS; CDR2 reads YYNGEE. The CDR3, as DNA: TGTGCCAGCAGCCGGGACAGGGGGCTTGGTGAGCAGTTCTTC. Encoded protein: CASSRDRGLGEQFF.

V usage is TRBV13 and J usage is TRBJ2-7, with a weak D call TRBD2 (6 bases). The V end was cut by 4 bases, the J end by 1 base, with 11 bases between. Germline V gene lookup returns CDR1 PRHDT and CDR2 FYEKMQ (reference sequence). CDR3 size: 14 residues. This CDR3 is CASSSGGLSYEQYF. The CDR3 DNA follows: TGTGCCAGCAGCTCAGGTGGACTATCCTACGAGCAGTACTTC.

The J gene is TRBJ1-1, the V gene TRBV19; 9 positions match TRBD1. V lost 0 bases to trimming and J lost 3 bases; unmatched junction nucleotides: 14. Germline V gives CDR1 LNHDA, CDR2 SQIVND (reference sequence). The CDR3 contains 19 residues. The CDR3 reads CASSIDVSGTGLSDTEAFF. The CDR3 DNA reads as TGTGCCAGTAGTATAGATGTCTCCGGGACAGGGTTATCGGACACTGAAGCTTTCTTT.

The V call is TRBV6-5, the J call TRBJ1-4, with D unclear. Per the germline V gene, CDR1 is MNHEY and CDR2 is SVGAGI. The V gene lost 5 bases and the J gene lost 4 bases, with 11 bases spanning the gap. This CDR3 has 14 residues. This CDR3 is CASSPGSLNEKLFF. In DNA, the CDR3 is TGTGCCAGCAGTCCGGGATCCCTTAATGAAAAACTGTTTTTT.

The chain combines TRBV9 with TRBJ1-2; tentative D call: TRBD1 (6 bases). This CDR3 has 16 residues. V was pared by 1 base and J by 8 bases, with 21 bases between. Germline V lookup: CDR1 SGDLS, CDR2 YYNGEE. The CDR3 region has the DNA TGTGCCAGCAGCGTAAGTCCCCGACAGGCCAAAGGAGGCTACACCTTC. Protein sequence: CASSVSPRQAKGGYTF.

The chain combines TRBV18 with TRBJ1-5; 7 bases map to TRBD1. The CDR3 is 13 amino acids. The ends lost 4 bases at V and 5 bases at J; junction bases unmatched: 2. The germline V gene has CDR1 KGHSH and CDR2 LQKENI. The CDR3, as DNA: TGTGCCAGCTCACAGGGGGCGGATCAGCCCCAGCATTTT. This sequence encodes CASSQGADQPQHF.

V usage is TRBV11-2 and J usage is TRBJ1-3; TRBD1 might be the D (6 bases). Germline V CDR1 and CDR2: SGHAT, FQNNGV. Deletions cut 0 bases from V and 3 bases from J, with 15 bases between. The length of the CDR3 is 17 residues. CDR3 DNA: TGTGCCAGCAGCTTAGAGTGGATGGGACAAAATGGAAACACCATATATTTT. Protein sequence: CASSLEWMGQNGNTIYF.

J is TRBJ1-2 and V is TRBV5-6, with D hard to call. CDR1 is SGHDT and CDR2 is YYEEEE in the germline V gene. Trimming cost V 4 bases and J 8 bases, with 9 bases left between them. The CDR3 sequence is 11 residues long. As DNA, the CDR3 is TGTGCCAGCAGCGCGGGTCCCGGCTACACCTTC. Protein sequence: CASSAGPGYTF.

In this sample, this clone turned up a few times. J is TRBJ1-5 and V is TRBV2; D is undetermined. This CDR3 has 15 residues. Germline V CDR1 and CDR2: SNHLY, FYNNEI. Trimming pared 2 bases from V and 3 bases from J, leaving 11 bases between. The CDR3, as DNA: TGTGCCAGCAGTGAAAGGAATAGCTTCAATCAGCCCCAGCATTTT. It encodes CASSERNSFNQPQHF. Drawing the rest from reference TRBV2 and TRBJ1-5, the complete variable domain is EPEVTQTPSHQVTQMGQEVILRCVPISNHLYFYWYRQILGQKVEFLVSFYNNEISEKSEIFDDQFSVERPDGSNFTLKIRSTKLEDSAMYFCASSERNSFNQPQHFGDGTRLSIL.

The chain is built from TRBV6-2 or TRBV6-3 and TRBJ2-5; TRBD1 agrees at 8 bases. Trimming at V came to 2 bases and at J to 3 bases, leaving 11 bases not matched to a gene. The germline V gene has CDR1 MNHEY and CDR2 SVGEGT. The CDR3 totals 17 residues. DNA of the CDR3: TGTGCCAGCAGTTACACCTTCGGGACAGGTGGGGAAGAGACCCAGTACTTC. Translation: CASSYTFGTGGEETQYF.

This clone was detected only once. The rearrangement links TRBV19 to TRBJ2-2; 9 nucleotides match TRBD1. Germline V lookup: CDR1 LNHDA, CDR2 SQIVND (reference sequence). The CDR3 has 15 amino acids. V trimming: 6 bases; J trimming: 5 bases; junction bases outside the gene matches: 7. The DNA for the CDR3 is TGTGCCAGTAGCGTCGGGACAGGGAGGACCGGGGAGCTGTTTTTT. Its translation: CASSVGTGRTGELFF.

The chain combines TRBV18 with TRBJ2-5, with 8 bases that match TRBD2. This CDR3 spans 16 amino acids. The ends lost 3 bases at V and 2 bases at J; junction bases unmatched: 8. Germline-derived CDR1 and CDR2 are KGHSH and LQKENI. CDR3 DNA sequence: TGTGCCAGCTCACCCGTTGCGGGGGGCGTTCAAGAGACCCAGTACTTC. Amino acid sequence: CASSPVAGGVQETQYF.